These T cell receptor beta chains were read from a single sample in a study of T-cell memory formation after mild COVID-19. TCRdb reanalysed the 5' RACE reads using MiXCR and keeps one entry per CDR3 protein. The sample yields hundreds of thousands of distinct CDR3 sequences, around 21% seen once. The sequenced sample was PBMCs or a T cell subset sorted from them (not recorded which). All receptors derive from an adult woman who had mild COVID-19 (a few samples of this study predate the infection). Cell type and time point are not known. Each CDR3 is given with its conserved first and last residue. Each record gives: clone size, D gene, J gene, V gene, CDR3 DNA, CDR3 protein. A D gene is named only where the DNA matches it firmly. Not every row has a clone size; where given, it reads once, few, many or a size class.

NA TRBD1 TRBJ1-1 TRBV10-3 TGTGCCATCAGTGAGGGGACAGCGAACACTGAAGCTTTCTTT CAISEGTANTEAFF
few NA TRBJ2-1 TRBV5-6 TGTGCCAGCAGCTTCGACCGGGACACCGGGTACAATGAGCAGTTCTTC CASSFDRDTGYNEQFF
NA TRBD1 TRBJ1-5 TRBV5-6 TGTGCCAGCAGCTTCTACGACAGGGGAGCGGAGCCCCAGCATTTT CASSFYDRGAEPQHF
NA NA TRBJ2-1 TRBV30 TGTGCCTGGAGCCTCAGTGGGGCTTCGGAGCAGTTCTTC CAWSLSGASEQFF
NA TRBD1 TRBJ2-7 TRBV5-6 TGTGCCAGCAGCACCGGGACAGGGACTCTCCTCGAGCAGTACTTC CASSTGTGTLLEQYF
NA TRBD1 TRBJ2-3 TRBV6-5 TGTGCCAGCAGCAACAGGGGACCAAGCACAGATACGCAGTATTTT CASSNRGPSTDTQYF
few TRBD2 TRBJ2-3 TRBV15 TGTGCCACCAGCAGGAGACTAGCGGGGTTTCCAGATACGCAGTATTTT CATSRRLAGFPDTQYF
few TRBD1 TRBJ2-1 TRBV4-1 TGCGCCAGCAGCCAAGATTCAGGGACAGGGGAAGGTTTCTTC CASSQDSGTGEGFF
once NA TRBJ2-3 TRBV27 TGTGCCAGCAGTTTCCTAAATCAGGATACGCAGTATTTT CASSFLNQDTQYF
few TRBD2 TRBJ2-1 TRBV12-3/TRBV12-4 TGTGCCAGCAGTTTAGGGACTAGCGGGGGGGTAGCCTACAATGAGCAGTTCTTC CASSLGTSGGVAYNEQFF
NA NA TRBJ1-3 TRBV5-6 TGTGCCAGCAGCGCGATCGAAGGGGTCAAAGTCGGAAACACCATATATTTT CASSAIEGVKVGNTIYF
few TRBD2 TRBJ2-1 TRBV28 TGTGCCAGCAGTCCTAGCGGGAGTCCCAATGAGCAGTTCTTC CASSPSGSPNEQFF
few NA TRBJ2-1 TRBV7-6 TGTGCCAGCAGCTGGCATCCGAGAGGATCCTACAATGAGCAGTTCTTC CASSWHPRGSYNEQFF
few NA TRBJ2-5 TRBV20-1 TGCAGTGCTAGAAAGTACCAAGAGACCCAGTACTTC CSARKYQETQYF
few TRBD1 TRBJ2-7 TRBV10-3 TGTGCCATCAGTGGGACAGGGGGTGTCGAGCAGTACTTC CAISGTGGVEQYF
NA NA TRBJ2-7 TRBV25-1 TGTGCCAGCGCAGCCCCGAGGGACGAGCAGTACTTC CASAAPRDEQYF
few NA TRBJ2-6 TRBV7-9 TGTGCCAGCACCGCTGCTGGGGCCAACGTCCTGACTTTC CASTAAGANVLTF
few TRBD2 TRBJ2-1 TRBV3-1 TGTGCCAGCAGCCCGGGACTAGCGGGAGTCGTTGAGCAGTTCTTC CASSPGLAGVVEQFF
NA TRBD2 TRBJ2-1 TRBV7-2 TGTGCCAGCAGCTTAGCATTGGGACTAGCGGGAGGTCATGGTGAGCAGTTCTTC CASSLALGLAGGHGEQFF
few TRBD1 TRBJ1-2 TRBV29-1 TGCAGCGGAGGGGGCGCCGACTATGGCTACACCTTC CSGGGADYGYTF
few TRBD1 TRBJ2-7 TRBV14 TGTGCCACGGGACAGCGCACCTACGAGCAGTACTTC CATGQRTYEQYF
NA NA TRBJ2-2 TRBV4-3 TGCGCCAGCAGCCAAGATTTTGGGTCCGGGGAGCTGTTTTTT CASSQDFGSGELFF
few NA TRBJ2-3 TRBV11-2 TGTGCCAGCAGCTCCCTTCCTGGTTCAGATACGCAGTATTTT CASSSLPGSDTQYF
NA NA TRBJ2-3 TRBV20-1 TGCAGTGCCGAGGGGTCCGACGGGGTCGCAGATACGCAGTATTTT CSAEGSDGVADTQYF
NA NA TRBJ2-2 TRBV30 TGTGCCTGGAGTGTACTTTCATCCGGGGAGCTGTTTTTT CAWSVLSSGELFF
NA TRBD1 TRBJ2-4 TRBV5-5 TGTGCCAGCAGCTTGGGACAGGGTGTGTACATTCAGTACTTC CASSLGQGVYIQYF
few NA TRBJ2-7 TRBV20-1 TGCAGTGCTAGCACCCCCCGGCGATACGAGCAGTACTTC CSASTPRRYEQYF
NA TRBD1 TRBJ2-2 TRBV24-1 TGTGCCACCAGTGACACGGACAGGGAAGCCGGGGAGCTGTTTTTT CATSDTDREAGELFF
NA NA TRBJ1-1 TRBV29-1 TGCAGCGTTGAAGATCGCAGGCGAGGCACTGAAGCTTTCTTT CSVEDRRRGTEAFF
few NA TRBJ2-1 TRBV29-1 TGCAGCGTTGAAGATCAGGGCGGATACAATGAGCAGTTCTTC CSVEDQGGYNEQFF
NA NA TRBJ1-1 TRBV20-1 TGCAGTGCCCCCCGAGGGAACACTGAAGCTTTCTTT CSAPRGNTEAFF
few TRBD2 TRBJ2-5 TRBV3-1 TGTGCCAGCAGCCAAGGGACTAGCGGACAAGAGACCCAGTACTTC CASSQGTSGQETQYF
few TRBD2 TRBJ2-5 TRBV7-8 TGTGCCAGCAGCAGACTAGCGGGATTCAGAGAGACCCAGTACTTC CASSRLAGFRETQYF
NA TRBD2 TRBJ2-1 TRBV19 TGTGCCAGTAGCTTCCGGGGAGCGGGAGCGAATGAGCAGTTCTTC CASSFRGAGANEQFF